This entry features one T cell receptor (beta chain) sequence. Its antigen is not identified. The sample comes from a study of T cells after yellow fever vaccination. Overall study: Preparation used SMART-Seq v4 Ultra Low Input for the low-cell-number fractions. Points from the study as a whole: Subsequent booster samples again held most clones from primary vaccination (less than 98% CD4, about 90% CD8). There was a possibility that FACS-sorted repertoires contained abundant clonotypes contaminating from the bulk population.

V was cut by 5 bases and J by 5 bases, with 15 bases left in between. In germline, CDR1 is SEHNR, CDR2 FQNEAQ (reference sequence). This CDR3 contains 14 residues. TCRdb ran MiXCR on the 5' RACE reads and lists one entry per CDR3 protein. The table lists about 300,000 distinct CDR3 sequences, approximately 7% of them singletons, with over 15% in the top ten. This TCR was recovered from a man younger than 35 who received the YFV17D yellow fever vaccine. The starting material was PBMCs, obtained more than 35 days after the first yellow fever vaccination. J is TRBJ2-5 and V is TRBV7-9; D may be TRBD1 or TRBD2 (6 bases each). The CDR3 spells CASSPRGGRETQYF. In nucleotides, the CDR3 is TGTGCCAGCAGCCCCCGTGGGGGGCGGGAGACCCAGTACTTC. Full variable domain (missing parts from reference TRBV7-9 and TRBJ2-5): DTGVSQNPRHKITKRGQNVTFRCDPISEHNRLYWYRQTLGQGPEFLTYFQNEAQLEKSRLLSDRFSAERPKGSFSTLEIQRTEQGDSAMYLCASSPRGGRETQYFGPGTRLLVL.